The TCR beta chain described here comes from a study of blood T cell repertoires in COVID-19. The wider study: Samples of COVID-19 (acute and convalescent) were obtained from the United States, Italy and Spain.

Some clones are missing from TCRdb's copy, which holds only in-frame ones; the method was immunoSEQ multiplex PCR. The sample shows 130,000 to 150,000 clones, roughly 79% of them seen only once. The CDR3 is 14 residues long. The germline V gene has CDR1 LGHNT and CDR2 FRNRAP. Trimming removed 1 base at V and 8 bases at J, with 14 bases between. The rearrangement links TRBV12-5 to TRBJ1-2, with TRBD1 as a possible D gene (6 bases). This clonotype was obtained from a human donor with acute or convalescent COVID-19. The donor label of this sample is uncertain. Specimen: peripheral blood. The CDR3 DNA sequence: TGTGCTAGTGGTTTGGACAGGGACCCTCGGGGCTACACCTTC. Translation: CASGLDRDPRGYTF.